Shown below are 7 T cell receptor beta chains from a single sample sequenced in a study of T-cell memory formation after mild COVID-19. TCRdb fed the 5' RACE reads into MiXCR, producing one record per CDR3 protein. Of around 200,000 distinct CDR3 sequences in the sample, around 26% were seen once. Input material: PBMCs or a T cell subset sorted from them (not recorded which). The receptors were sampled from an adult woman who had mild COVID-19 (a few samples of this study predate the infection). Cell type and time point are not known.

The table lists this clonotype with a few counts. This chain uses TRBV20-1 with TRBJ2-5; D is uncertain. V lost 0 bases and J 13 bases, leaving 12 bases between the germline ends. The CDR3 contains 11 residues. CDR1 DFQATT and CDR2 SNEGSKA come from the germline V gene (reference sequence). The CDR3 DNA reads as TGCAGTGCTAGAGATCCCCGCAGGCTGTACTTC. It specifies CSARDPRRLYF.

The chain couples TRBV7-9 to TRBJ2-7, with TRBD1 matching over 8 bases. Germline CDR1 is SEHNR and CDR2 is FQNEAQ (reference sequence). With V trimmed by 4 bases and J by 0 bases, 8 bases remained unmatched. The CDR3 has 16 residues. The CDR3 DNA is TGTGCCAGCAGCTCGCAGGGGGCTGTAAGCTCCTACGAGCAGTACTTC. Its translation: CASSSQGAVSSYEQYF.

This chain links TRBV12-3 or TRBV12-4 with TRBJ1-4; D possibly corresponds to TRBD1 (5 bases). V lost 0 bases, J lost 5 bases, and 7 bases lay in between. The CDR3 runs 14 residues. CDR3 sequence: CASSLAHRNEKLFF. The CDR3, as DNA: TGTGCCAGCAGTTTAGCGCACAGGAATGAAAAACTGTTTTTT.

V usage is TRBV6-2 or TRBV6-3 and J usage is TRBJ2-1; 11 bases fit TRBD2. The CDR3 has 15 amino acids. Germline trimming cut 5 bases from V and 2 bases from J; bases unmatched to any gene: 2. The germline V gene has CDR1 MNHEY and CDR2 SVGEGT. CDR3: CASSTSGSTYNEQFF. CDR3 nucleotides: TGTGCCAGCAGTACTAGCGGGAGCACCTACAATGAGCAGTTCTTC.

The V and J genes are TRBV3-1 and TRBJ2-1; 7 positions agree with TRBD1. Losses at the gene ends were 0 bases for V and 7 bases for J; bases not matched to a gene: 6. The CDR3 length is 15 residues. CDR1 and CDR2 (germline): LGHDT, YNNKEL (reference sequence). The CDR3 nucleotides are TGTGCCAGCAGCCAAGATGATAGGGGGCTGAATGAGCAGTTCTTC. This gives the protein CASSQDDRGLNEQFF.

The chain recombines TRBV24-1 with TRBJ2-3; D possibly corresponds to TRBD2 (5 bases). This CDR3 spans 15 amino acids. Germline V gene data show CDR1 as KGHDR and CDR2 as SFDVKD. Trimming removed 1 base from V and 1 base from J, with 8 bases in between. This CDR3 reads CATSDFPRGTDTQYF. CDR3 in DNA: TGTGCCACCAGTGATTTCCCGAGGGGCACAGATACGCAGTATTTT.

DNA of the CDR3: TGTGCCAGCAGTTTGGGATGGGAGTTTAGCACAGATACGCAGTATTTT. Amino acids: CASSLGWEFSTDTQYF. This chain uses TRBV27 with TRBJ2-3; TRBD2 is a possible D gene (5 bases). Germline values: CDR1 MNHEY, CDR2 SMNVEV (reference sequence). This CDR3 is built from 16 residues. The V end was cut by 3 bases, the J end by 0 bases, with 13 bases between.